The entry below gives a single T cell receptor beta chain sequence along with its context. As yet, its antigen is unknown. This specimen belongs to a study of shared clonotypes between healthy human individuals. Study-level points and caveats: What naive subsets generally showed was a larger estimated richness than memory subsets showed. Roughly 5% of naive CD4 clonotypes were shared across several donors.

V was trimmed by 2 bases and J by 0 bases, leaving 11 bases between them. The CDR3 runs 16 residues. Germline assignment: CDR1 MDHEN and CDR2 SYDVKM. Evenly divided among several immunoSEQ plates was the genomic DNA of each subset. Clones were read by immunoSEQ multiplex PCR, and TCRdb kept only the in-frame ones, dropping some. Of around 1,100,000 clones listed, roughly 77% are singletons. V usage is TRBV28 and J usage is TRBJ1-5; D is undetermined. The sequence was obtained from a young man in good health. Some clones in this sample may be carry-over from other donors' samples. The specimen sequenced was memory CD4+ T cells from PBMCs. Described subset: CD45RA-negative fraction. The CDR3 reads CASSLQASYSNQPQHF. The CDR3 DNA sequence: TGTGCCAGCAGTTTACAGGCCAGTTATAGCAATCAGCCCCAGCATTTT.